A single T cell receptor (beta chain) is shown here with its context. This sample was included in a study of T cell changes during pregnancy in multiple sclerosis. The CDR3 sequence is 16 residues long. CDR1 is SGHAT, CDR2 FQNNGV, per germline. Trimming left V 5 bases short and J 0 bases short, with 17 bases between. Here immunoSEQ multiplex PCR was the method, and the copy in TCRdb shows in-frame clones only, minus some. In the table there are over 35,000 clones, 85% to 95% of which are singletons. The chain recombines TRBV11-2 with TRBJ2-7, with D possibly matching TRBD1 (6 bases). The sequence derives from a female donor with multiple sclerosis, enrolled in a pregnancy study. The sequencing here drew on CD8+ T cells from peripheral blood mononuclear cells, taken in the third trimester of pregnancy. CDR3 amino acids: CASSTNRDWVSYEQYF. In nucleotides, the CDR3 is TGTGCCAGCAGCACGAACAGGGATTGGGTCTCCTACGAGCAGTACTTC.